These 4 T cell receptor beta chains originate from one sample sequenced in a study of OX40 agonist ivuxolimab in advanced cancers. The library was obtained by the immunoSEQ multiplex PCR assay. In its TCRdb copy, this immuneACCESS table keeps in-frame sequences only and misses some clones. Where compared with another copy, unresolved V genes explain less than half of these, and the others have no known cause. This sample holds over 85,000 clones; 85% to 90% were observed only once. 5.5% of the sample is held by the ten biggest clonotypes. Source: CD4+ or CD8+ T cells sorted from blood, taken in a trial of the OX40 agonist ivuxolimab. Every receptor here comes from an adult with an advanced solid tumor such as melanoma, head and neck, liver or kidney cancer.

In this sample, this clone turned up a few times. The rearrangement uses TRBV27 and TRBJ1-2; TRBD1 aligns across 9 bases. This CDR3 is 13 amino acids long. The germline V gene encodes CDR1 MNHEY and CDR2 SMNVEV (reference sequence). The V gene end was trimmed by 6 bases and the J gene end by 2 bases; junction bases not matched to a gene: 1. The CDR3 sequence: CASSGQGNYGYTF. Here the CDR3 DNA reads TGTGCCAGCAGCGGACAGGGGAACTATGGCTACACCTTC.

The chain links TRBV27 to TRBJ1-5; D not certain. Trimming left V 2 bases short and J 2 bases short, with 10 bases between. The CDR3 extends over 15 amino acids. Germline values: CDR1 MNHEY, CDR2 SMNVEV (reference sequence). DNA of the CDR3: TGTGCCAGCAGTTTAAGGAAACCGGGCAATCAGCCCCAGCATTTT. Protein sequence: CASSLRKPGNQPQHF.

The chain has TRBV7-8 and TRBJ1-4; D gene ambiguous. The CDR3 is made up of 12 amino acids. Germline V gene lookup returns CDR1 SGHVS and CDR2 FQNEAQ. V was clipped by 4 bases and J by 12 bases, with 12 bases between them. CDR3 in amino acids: CASSSTGWELFF. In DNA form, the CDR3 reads TGTGCCAGCAGCTCTACGGGTTGGGAACTGTTTTTT.

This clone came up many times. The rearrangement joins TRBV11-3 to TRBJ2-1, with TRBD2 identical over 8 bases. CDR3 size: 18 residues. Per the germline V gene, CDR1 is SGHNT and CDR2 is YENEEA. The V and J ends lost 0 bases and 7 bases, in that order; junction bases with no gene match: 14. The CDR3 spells CASSLDQGGSGGPNEQFF. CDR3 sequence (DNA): TGTGCCAGCAGCTTAGATCAAGGGGGGAGCGGGGGCCCGAATGAGCAGTTCTTC.